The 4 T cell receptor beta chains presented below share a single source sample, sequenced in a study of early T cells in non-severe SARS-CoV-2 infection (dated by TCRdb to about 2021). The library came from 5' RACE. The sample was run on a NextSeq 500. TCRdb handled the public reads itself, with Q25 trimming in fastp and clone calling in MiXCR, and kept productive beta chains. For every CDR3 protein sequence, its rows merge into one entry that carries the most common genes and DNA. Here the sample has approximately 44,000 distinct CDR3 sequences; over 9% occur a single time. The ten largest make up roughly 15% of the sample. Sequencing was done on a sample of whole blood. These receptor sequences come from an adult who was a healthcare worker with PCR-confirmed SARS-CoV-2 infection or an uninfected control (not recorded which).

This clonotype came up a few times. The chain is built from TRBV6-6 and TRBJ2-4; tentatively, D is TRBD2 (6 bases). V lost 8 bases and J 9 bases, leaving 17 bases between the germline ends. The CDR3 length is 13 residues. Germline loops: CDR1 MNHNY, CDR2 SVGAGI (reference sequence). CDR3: CASGAVRRVIQYF. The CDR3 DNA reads TGTGCCAGCGGGGCAGTACGGAGGGTCATTCAGTACTTC.

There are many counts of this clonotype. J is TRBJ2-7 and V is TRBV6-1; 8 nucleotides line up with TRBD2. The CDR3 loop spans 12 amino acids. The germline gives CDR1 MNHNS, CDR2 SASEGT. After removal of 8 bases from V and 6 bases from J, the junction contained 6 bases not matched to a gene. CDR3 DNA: TGTGCCAGCCGTTTTAGCGGGATCGAGCAGTACTTC. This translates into CASRFSGIEQYF.

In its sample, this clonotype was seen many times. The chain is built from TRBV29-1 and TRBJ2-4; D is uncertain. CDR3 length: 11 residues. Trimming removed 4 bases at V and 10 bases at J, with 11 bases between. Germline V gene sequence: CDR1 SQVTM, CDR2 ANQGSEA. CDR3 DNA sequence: TGCAGCGTTGTCCGCCACCAAATTCAGTACTTC. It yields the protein CSVVRHQIQYF.

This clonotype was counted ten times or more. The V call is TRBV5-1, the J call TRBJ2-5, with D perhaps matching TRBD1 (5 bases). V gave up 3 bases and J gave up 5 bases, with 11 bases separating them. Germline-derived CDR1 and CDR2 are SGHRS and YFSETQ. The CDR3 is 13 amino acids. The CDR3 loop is CASSSYPGETQYF. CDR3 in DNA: TGCGCCAGCAGCTCCTACCCAGGGGAGACCCAGTACTTC.